The T cell receptor beta chain described here comes from a study of graft-versus-host responses after intestinal transplantation. Overall study: Recipients were all induced with anti-thymocyte globulin, then given tacrolimus and steroids for 3 to 4 years. The study's findings and limits: Allograft graft-versus-host to host-versus-graft clonal ratios ran high in patients with graft-donor T cell macrochimerism.

The ends were cut back, 6 bases at V and 2 bases at J, with 13 bases in the middle. Germline V CDR1 and CDR2: SQVTM, ANQGSEA. CDR3 length: 13 amino acids. Measured with immunoSEQ multiplex PCR; TCRdb has only the in-frame clones, and not every one. In the table there are roughly 120,000 clones, 90% of which are singletons. A word on this clone: The antigen is undetermined.

The chain is built from TRBV29-1 and TRBJ1-1; D gene uncertain. This receptor was taken from a human donor who received an intestinal transplant. The sequencing here drew on unstimulated CD4+ T cells sorted from spleen or lymph node cells, taken before intestinal transplant. The CDR3 DNA is TGCAGCGTCTTGGGCAGTCCCAACACTGAAGCTTTCTTT. This encodes CSVLGSPNTEAFF.